The 29 T cell receptor beta chains below all came from one sample that was sequenced in a study of blood T cells in healthy people across ages. Then a second PCR, running roughly 7 to 11 cycles, was carried out with a sample-barcoded 5' primer and a J-beta primer mix. TCRdb re-called the 5' RACE reads with MiXCR, one entry per CDR3 protein. The sample includes hundreds of thousands of distinct CDR3 sequences, less than 35% seen only once; the top ten take approximately 14%. Material for sequencing was blood. These receptors all stem from a woman aged 80 or over in good health.

This clonotype was found many times. This chain links TRBV20-1 with TRBJ2-7, with D maybe TRBD2 (6 bases). Germline V lookup: CDR1 DFQATT, CDR2 SNEGSKA (reference sequence). V was clipped by 6 bases and J by 3 bases, with 18 bases between them. There are 14 residues in the CDR3. The CDR3 DNA sequence: TGCAGTGCCAGCCGAAGGGACTCAAGCTACGAGCAGTACTTC. It yields the protein CSASRRDSSYEQYF.

This clonotype was counted ten times or more. The CDR3 DNA sequence: TGCAGTGCGGGACTAGCGGGGACCTACGAGCAGTACTTC. As protein: CSAGLAGTYEQYF. The rearrangement links TRBV20-1 to TRBJ2-7, with 13 positions matching TRBD2. The V gene's germline CDR1 is DFQATT and CDR2 SNEGSKA (reference sequence). This CDR3 comprises 13 residues. Losses at the gene ends were 6 bases for V and 2 bases for J; bases not matched to a gene: 1.

This sequence joins TRBV6-6 and TRBJ2-7; 9 bases are shared with TRBD2. The germline V gene encodes CDR1 MNHNY and CDR2 SVGAGI (reference sequence). The CDR3 extends over 14 amino acids. After removal of 6 bases from V and 1 base from J, the junction contained 4 bases not matched to a gene. CDR3 region: CASRPLAGSYEQYF. As DNA, the CDR3 is TGTGCCAGCAGACCCCTAGCGGGATCCTACGAGCAGTACTTC.

This clonotype was recorded once. This rearrangement joins TRBV20-1 to TRBJ2-7, with a weak D call TRBD1 (5 bases). Germline V gives CDR1 DFQATT, CDR2 SNEGSKA (reference sequence). CDR3 size: 13 residues. The CDR3 protein is CRVPMDITYEQYF. The DNA of the CDR3 is TGCAGGGTTCCCATGGACATTACCTACGAGCAGTACTTC.

This clonotype was seen ten or more times. The CDR3 DNA follows: TGCGCCAGCAGCTTAAATCAGCCCCAGCATTTT. Protein product: CASSLNQPQHF. The J gene is TRBJ1-5, the V gene TRBV5-1; D gene unclear. This CDR3 contains 11 residues. The germline V and J ends were trimmed by 2 bases and 4 bases, with 1 base remaining between them. Germline CDR1 reads SGHRS; CDR2 reads YFSETQ.

V is TRBV5-1 and J is TRBJ2-3; D perhaps matches TRBD2 (5 bases). The ends were cut back, 0 bases at V and 2 bases at J, with 13 bases in the middle. Germline lookup yields CDR1 SGHRS and CDR2 YFSETQ. The CDR3 loop spans 16 amino acids. Here the CDR3 reads CASSLGLEGYTDTQYF. CDR3 nucleotide sequence: TGCGCCAGCAGCTTGGGCCTAGAGGGATACACAGATACGCAGTATTTT. The full variable domain, in which reference TRBV5-1 and TRBJ2-3 provide the parts outside the CDR3, is KAGVTQTPRYLIKTRGQQVTLSCSPISGHRSVSWYQQTPGQGLQFLFEYFSETQRNKGNFPGRFSGRQFSNSRSEMNVSTLELGDSALYLCASSLGLEGYTDTQYFGPGTRLTVL.

This clonotype was seen a few times. The chain employs TRBV4-3 and TRBJ2-2; no clear D. Trimming took 1 base from V and 7 from J, leaving 10 bases between them. The CDR3 has 14 residues. Germline loops: CDR1 LGHNA, CDR2 YSLEER. CDR3 DNA: TGCGCCAGCAGCCAAGTACGGGCGTTCGGGGAGCTGTTTTTT. It encodes CASSQVRAFGELFF.

Details on this clonotype: This could be a read error, since a much larger clone is one nucleotide away. The rearrangement uses TRBV7-8 and TRBJ2-2, with 7 nucleotides matching TRBD2. Per the germline V gene, CDR1 is SGHVS and CDR2 is FQNEAQ. CDR3 size: 15 residues. DNA of the CDR3: TGTGCCAGCGGCTTTGAAGCGGGAACGTCCGGGGAGCTGTTTTTT. This encodes CASGFEAGTSGELFF.

This clonotype was observed a few times. As DNA, the CDR3 is TGTGCCAGCAGTTACGGGGTCTCCACTGAAGCTTTCTTT. Amino acid sequence: CASSYGVSTEAFF. V is TRBV6-2 or TRBV6-3 and J is TRBJ1-1; no reliable D call. Germline CDR1 is MNHEY and CDR2 is SVGEGT. V was trimmed by 2 bases and J by 4 bases, leaving 8 bases between them. This CDR3 comprises 13 residues.

In the case of this clonotype: A read error may explain this, as a much larger clone is one base away. This chain uses TRBV7-6 with TRBJ1-1; D possibly corresponds to TRBD1 (5 bases). The CDR3 runs 14 residues. Trimming shortened V by 5 bases and J by 6 bases, and 16 bases separated the two germline ends. The V gene's germline CDR1 is SGHVS and CDR2 FNYEAQ. Written as DNA, the CDR3 is TGTGCCAGCAGCCAGACAGATGCCAACGCTGAAGCTTTCTTT. This codes for CASSQTDANAEAFF.

To note about this clonotype: This may be a read error: a much more frequent sequence differs by one nucleotide. This chain joins TRBV7-2 and TRBJ2-1; 9 nucleotides match TRBD2. The J call may not be correct, given that the DNA end is closer to TRBJ2-7. CDR1 is SGHTA and CDR2 is FQGNSA in the germline V gene. The CDR3 runs 16 residues. The CDR3 reads CASSPILAGLNNEQYF. The CDR3 nucleotides read TGTGCCAGCTCCCCAATTCTAGCGGGGTTAAACAATGAGCAGTACTTC.

In this sample, this clonotype turned up many times. The rearrangement joins TRBV11-2 to TRBJ2-1; weak D call: TRBD2 (5 bases). The V end lost 4 bases, the J end lost 4 bases, and 11 bases lay between the germline ends. CDR3 length: 14 residues. Germline CDR1 SGHAT, CDR2 FQNNGV. The CDR3 protein is CASSSAGAYNEQFF. CDR3 DNA: TGTGCCAGCAGCTCTGCGGGCGCTTACAATGAGCAGTTCTTC.

Note on this clonotype: This may arise from a read error, as a much more abundant clone is one base away. The J gene is TRBJ2-7, the V gene TRBV6-5; 9 bases match TRBD1. This CDR3 spans 14 amino acids. The germline CDR1 and CDR2 sequences are MNHEY and SVGAGI. The V and J ends lost 6 bases and 7 bases, in that order; junction bases with no gene match: 10. The CDR3 sequence: CASRPGQGFNEQYF. Written as DNA, the CDR3 is TGTGCCAGCAGGCCGGGACAGGGCTTTAATGAGCAGTACTTC.

This clonotype occurred a few times. A much larger clone lies one base from this, so it may be a read error. The V gene is TRBV6-5, the J gene TRBJ2-5; 10 bases are shared with TRBD1. The DNA end lines up better with TRBJ2-7; the J call may be wrong. The CDR3 has 14 amino acids. The germline CDR1 and CDR2 sequences are MNHEY and SVGAGI. Written as DNA, the CDR3 is TGTGCCAGCAGTTACGGGGACAGGGGTGGCGAGCAGTACTTC. Translated: CASSYGDRGGEQYF.

The chain employs TRBV20-1 and TRBJ1-5; weak D call: TRBD1 (5 bases). The V end was cut by 6 bases, the J end by 3 bases, with 15 bases between. The length of the CDR3 is 14 residues. Germline V gene data show CDR1 as DFQATT and CDR2 as SNEGSKA (reference sequence). The CDR3 DNA follows: TGCAGTGCGTCGAGGGGAATTGACAATCAGCCCCAGCATTTT. Translated: CSASRGIDNQPQHF.

In this sample, this clonotype turned up many times. V is TRBV3-1 and J is TRBJ2-5; tentatively, D is TRBD1 (6 bases). The CDR3 has 15 residues. V dropped 4 bases and J dropped 2 bases, with 14 bases sitting between them. Germline V gives CDR1 LGHDT, CDR2 YNNKEL (reference sequence). CDR3 DNA sequence: TGTGCCAGCAGCCCCCAGGGGAAACAACAAGAGACCCAGTACTTC. Protein sequence: CASSPQGKQQETQYF.

The rearrangement joins TRBV29-1 to TRBJ1-2; D is perhaps TRBD1 (5 bases). This CDR3 has 12 amino acids. The V and J ends lost 3 bases and 4 bases respectively, with 9 bases between them. Germline values: CDR1 SQVTM, CDR2 ANQGSEA. The CDR3 here is CSVEGVFYGYTF. Written as DNA, the CDR3 is TGCAGCGTTGAGGGGGTCTTCTATGGCTACACCTTC.

With regard to this clonotype: This could be a read error, since a much larger clone is one nucleotide away. The chain joins TRBV5-1 to TRBJ2-7; 12 bases map to TRBD2. Per the germline V gene, CDR1 is SGHRS and CDR2 is YFSETQ. Trimming at V came to 0 bases and at J to 7 bases, leaving 8 bases not matched to a gene. The CDR3 has 16 amino acids. The CDR3 protein is CASSLGGLAGYNEQYF. CDR3 nucleotide sequence: TGCGCCAGCAGCTTGGGTGGACTAGCGGGGTACAATGAGCAGTACTTC. Full variable domain (remainder filled in from reference TRBV5-1 and TRBJ2-7): KAGVTQTPRYLIKTRGQQVTLSCSPISGHRSVSWYQQTPGQGLQFLFEYFSETQRNKGNFPGRFSGRQFSNSRSEMNVSTLELGDSALYLCASSLGGLAGYNEQYFGPGTRLTVT.

CDR3 in amino acids: CSARDMRNTEAFF. CDR3 DNA sequence: TGCAGTGCTCGGGACATGCGGAACACTGAAGCTTTCTTT. The chain recombines TRBV20-1 with TRBJ1-1, with D possibly being TRBD1 (6 bases). Germline CDR1 is DFQATT and CDR2 is SNEGSKA (reference sequence). The CDR3 is 13 amino acids. Trimming left V 5 bases short and J 1 base short, with 11 bases between.

The chain is built from TRBV20-1 and TRBJ2-5, with D unresolved. The CDR3 totals 11 residues. The V end was cut by 6 bases, the J end by 2 bases, with 7 bases between. CDR1 and CDR2 (germline): DFQATT, SNEGSKA (reference sequence). CDR3 coding DNA: TGCAGTGCAGAGTTACAAGAGACCCAGTACTTC. It translates to CSAELQETQYF.

This clonotype has at least ten counts. The rearrangement links TRBV4-1 to TRBJ1-2, with 10 bases identical to TRBD1. J was trimmed by 4 bases and V by 1 base; bases with no gene match: 6. The length of the CDR3 is 16 residues. Germline V gene lookup returns CDR1 MGHRA and CDR2 YSYEKL. The CDR3 is CASSQATGGSSYGYTF. The CDR3 bases are TGCGCCAGCAGCCAAGCGACAGGGGGCTCTAGCTATGGCTACACCTTC.

This chain uses TRBV6-6 with TRBJ2-1, with D maybe TRBD2 (7 bases). Germline CDR1 and CDR2: MNHNY and SVGAGI (reference sequence). The CDR3 totals 15 residues. V was trimmed by 2 bases and J by 5 bases, leaving 13 bases between them. The CDR3 DNA sequence: TGTGCCAGCAGTTACGGAACGGGGGGCAACAATGAGCAGTTCTTC. It codes for CASSYGTGGNNEQFF.

Regarding this clonotype: This sequence may be a read error, since a much larger clone differs from it by one base. V and J are TRBV6-5 and TRBJ2-5; possible D gene TRBD1, 5 bases. TRBJ2-7 explains the end of the DNA better; the J call may be wrong. Germline CDR1 is MNHEY and CDR2 is SVGAGI. CDR3 length: 13 amino acids. The CDR3 is CAATDTLSYEQYF. In nucleotides, the CDR3 is TGTGCAGCCACGGACACTCTTTCCTACGAGCAGTACTTC.

This clonotype was picked up many times. This chain connects TRBV24-1 to TRBJ2-3, with TRBD2 as a possible D gene (6 bases). This CDR3 has 15 amino acids. Germline CDR1 reads KGHDR; CDR2 reads SFDVKD. V gave up 5 bases and J gave up 0 bases, with 11 bases separating them. Here the CDR3 DNA reads TGTGCCACCAGTGCTCCGGGACTGAGCACAGATACGCAGTATTTT. Translation gives CATSAPGLSTDTQYF.

The chain uses TRBV30 and TRBJ1-1, with TRBD1 as a possible D gene (6 bases). The CDR3 consists of 15 residues. V shed 4 bases and J shed 1 base, with 16 bases lying between them. CDR1 and CDR2 (germline): GTSNPN, SVGIG (reference sequence). DNA of the CDR3: TGTGCCTGGATCAAACAGGGACGGAGGAACACTGAAGCTTTCTTT. The encoded protein is CAWIKQGRRNTEAFF.

This clonotype was picked up many times. This rearrangement joins TRBV10-3 to TRBJ1-1; D possibly corresponds to TRBD1 (5 bases). The V end lost 7 bases, the J end lost 4 bases, and 13 bases lay between the germline ends. Looked up from germline, CDR1 is ENHRY and CDR2 is SYGVKD. The CDR3 length is 13 residues. The CDR3 DNA follows: TGTGCCATCACACGAGTGCAGGGCACTGAAGCTTTCTTT. This sequence encodes CAITRVQGTEAFF.

This clonotype appeared a few times. A read error is possible here, since a much larger clone lies one base away. The chain joins TRBV4-3 to TRBJ2-5; D unresolved. Trimming took 0 bases from V and 11 from J, leaving 16 bases between them. Germline V gene sequence: CDR1 LGHNA, CDR2 YSLEER. The CDR3 extends over 14 amino acids. CDR3 sequence: CASSQEAAYNEQYF. CDR3 DNA: TGCGCCAGCAGCCAAGAGGCAGCCTACAATGAGCAGTACTTC.

Regarding this clonotype: This may be a read error: a much more frequent sequence differs by one nucleotide. J is TRBJ2-3 and V is TRBV6-5; TRBD1 agrees at 7 bases. Losses at the gene ends were 2 bases for V and 1 base for J; bases not matched to a gene: 6. The CDR3 has 16 residues. Germline V CDR1 and CDR2: MNHEY, SVGAGI. The CDR3 region has the DNA TGTGCCAGCAGTTACGACCGACAGGGCGGCACAGATACGCAGTATTTT. Encoded protein: CASSYDRQGGTDTQYF.

This clonotype has more than one count but fewer than ten. V and J are TRBV20-1 and TRBJ1-2; D is possibly TRBD1 (5 bases). Germline V gene sequence: CDR1 DFQATT, CDR2 SNEGSKA (reference sequence). Trimming took 3 bases from V and 2 from J, leaving 13 bases between them. The CDR3 runs to 14 residues. CDR3 region: CSASGGGENYGYTF. DNA for the CDR3: TGCAGTGCTAGCGGGGGGGGGGAAAACTATGGCTACACCTTC.